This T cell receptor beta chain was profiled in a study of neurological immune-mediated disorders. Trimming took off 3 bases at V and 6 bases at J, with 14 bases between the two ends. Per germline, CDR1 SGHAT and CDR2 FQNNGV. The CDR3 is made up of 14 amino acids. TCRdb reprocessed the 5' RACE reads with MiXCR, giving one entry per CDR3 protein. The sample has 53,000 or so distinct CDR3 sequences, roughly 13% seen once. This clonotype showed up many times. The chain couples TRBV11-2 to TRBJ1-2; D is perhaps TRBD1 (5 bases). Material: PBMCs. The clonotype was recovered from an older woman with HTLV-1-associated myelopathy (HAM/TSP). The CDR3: CASSFTTASDGYTF. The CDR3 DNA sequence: TGTGCCAGCAGCTTCACGACAGCATCCGATGGCTACACCTTC.